The T cell receptor beta chain described here comes from a study of early T cells in non-severe SARS-CoV-2 infection. V shed 7 bases and J 5 bases; nucleotides not matched to a gene: 5. The CDR3 covers 13 residues. The germline V gene encodes CDR1 SNHLY and CDR2 FYNNEI. MiXCR, run by TCRdb on the 5' RACE reads, gives a single entry per CDR3 protein. The data contain tens of thousands of distinct CDR3 sequences, roughly 10% of them singletons. At least ten counts were recorded for this clonotype. Specimen: whole blood. The chain uses TRBV2 and TRBJ2-5; 9 bases agree with TRBD1. The sequence derives from an adult who was a healthcare worker with PCR-confirmed SARS-CoV-2 infection or an uninfected control (not recorded which). The CDR3 protein is CASNRQGVETQYF. In DNA form, the CDR3 reads TGTGCCAGCAACAGACAGGGGGTGGAGACCCAGTACTTC.